Below are 13 T cell receptor beta chains sequenced from a single sample in a study of T-cell memory formation after mild COVID-19. MiXCR was run by TCRdb on the 5' RACE reads, yielding one entry per CDR3 protein. The table has fewer than 250,000 distinct CDR3 sequences, over 9.5% seen once. Sequenced material: PBMCs or a T cell subset sorted from them (not recorded which). The receptors originated from a man between 18 and 35 years old who had mild COVID-19 (a few samples of this study predate the infection). Cell type and time point are not known.

This chain joins TRBV7-2 and TRBJ1-1; D may be TRBD1 (5 bases). The CDR3 spans 14 residues. Trimming cost V 1 base and J 6 bases, with 12 bases left between them. Germline CDR1 reads SGHTA; CDR2 reads FQGNSA. The CDR3 sequence is CASSLEGWQPEAFF. In DNA, the CDR3 is TGTGCCAGCAGCTTAGAGGGGTGGCAGCCTGAAGCTTTCTTT.

This clonotype was counted once. The J gene is TRBJ1-1, the V gene TRBV4-3; D may be TRBD1 (6 bases). There are 15 residues in the CDR3. Germline CDR1 reads LGHNA; CDR2 reads YSLEER. Trimming took off 0 bases at V and 5 bases at J, with 13 bases between the two ends. CDR3 bases: TGCGCCAGCAGCCAAGAGTACAGGGAAGGGACTGAAGCTTTCTTT. Protein: CASSQEYREGTEAFF.

V is TRBV9 and J is TRBJ2-1, with D perhaps TRBD1 or TRBD2 (5 bases each). Germline loops: CDR1 SGDLS, CDR2 YYNGEE. The CDR3 length is 15 residues. Trimming left V 5 bases short and J 0 bases short, with 12 bases between. The CDR3 region is CASRVAGSSYNEQFF. DNA for the CDR3: TGTGCCAGCAGGGTCGCAGGGAGCTCCTACAATGAGCAGTTCTTC.

The chain combines TRBV6-5 with TRBJ2-5; 7 nucleotides match TRBD2. The CDR3 is 14 amino acids. Unmatched junction bases numbered 5, after V lost 6 bases and J lost 1 base. Germline V lookup: CDR1 MNHEY, CDR2 SVGAGI. CDR3 DNA: TGTGCCAGCAGAGGAGCGGGGAGCCAAGAGACCCAGTACTTC. Amino acids: CASRGAGSQETQYF.

This chain connects TRBV7-2 to TRBJ1-2; weak D call: TRBD1 (5 bases). Germline lookup yields CDR1 SGHTA and CDR2 FQGNSA. This CDR3 region has 18 residues. Deletions cut 5 bases from V and 3 bases from J, with 25 bases between. This CDR3 is CASSHPTNRQSHHYGYTF. CDR3 nucleotide sequence: TGTGCCAGCAGCCACCCAACGAACCGACAGTCACACCACTATGGCTACACCTTC.

This chain links TRBV10-3 with TRBJ2-3; 10 nucleotides align to TRBD2. Germline V lookup: CDR1 ENHRY, CDR2 SYGVKD. The V and J ends lost 2 bases and 11 bases, in that order; junction bases with no gene match: 13. The CDR3 totals 16 residues. The CDR3 nucleotides read TGTGCCATCAGTGAGACTACCTCTAGCGGGGGAGCGGGGCAGTATTTT. It specifies CAISETTSSGGAGQYF.

In this sample, this clonotype turned up a few times. The rearrangement joins TRBV7-9 to TRBJ1-3; unclear D gene. V dropped 5 bases and J dropped 6 bases, with 11 bases sitting between them. Germline CDR1 is SEHNR and CDR2 is FQNEAQ (reference sequence). The CDR3 has 13 residues. CDR3 residues: CASSADNENTIYF. The CDR3 DNA follows: TGTGCCAGCAGCGCCGACAACGAAAACACCATATATTTT.

This clonotype has a handful of counts. The chain couples TRBV4-2 to TRBJ2-5; TRBD2 matches 9 bases. This CDR3 comprises 16 residues. V gave up 0 bases and J gave up 5 bases; unmatched junction bases: 7. Germline assignment: CDR1 LGHNA and CDR2 YNFKEQ. This chain's CDR3 is CASSQEYAGGQETQYF. The CDR3 coding sequence is TGTGCCAGCAGCCAAGAATACGCGGGGGGGCAGGAGACCCAGTACTTC.

This clonotype appeared a few times. This chain links TRBV6-5 with TRBJ2-5; D is uncertain. CDR1 is MNHEY, CDR2 SVGAGI, per germline. V shed 2 bases and J shed 4 bases, with 8 bases lying between them. The CDR3 is 13 amino acids. CDR3 DNA: TGTGCCAGCAGTTACGGGTGGGGAGAGACCCAGTACTTC. This translates into CASSYGWGETQYF.

The chain couples TRBV6-5 to TRBJ1-4; no firm D call. The CDR3 has 13 residues. V was trimmed by 5 bases and J by 6 bases, leaving 10 bases between them. Germline V gene data show CDR1 as MNHEY and CDR2 as SVGAGI. For the CDR3, the DNA is TGTGCCAGCAGTCTTGGGCCGGATGAAAAACTGTTTTTT. It specifies CASSLGPDEKLFF.

This clonotype was found many times. The chain joins TRBV5-1 to TRBJ1-6; D is unclear. V lost 2 bases and J lost 8, with 11 bases in between. There are 14 residues in the CDR3. Germline-derived CDR1 and CDR2 are SGHRS and YFSETQ. The CDR3 reads CASSFQGIDSPLHF. The CDR3 nucleotides are TGCGCCAGCAGCTTTCAAGGGATCGATTCACCCCTCCACTTT.

This clonotype was seen at least ten times. At one of its ends the junction is not consistent with the germline gene, which may arise from a read error. This chain links TRBV20-1 with TRBJ2-4, with D possibly TRBD2 on 6 matching bases. Per germline, CDR1 DFQATT and CDR2 SNEGSKA (reference sequence). The CDR3 has 12 amino acids. The CDR3 coding sequence is TGCAGTGCTAGAGATCTGGGGGAGGCCGCATGGTTC. Amino acid sequence: CSARDLGEAAWF.

This sequence joins TRBV5-1 and TRBJ2-5; 7 nucleotides agree with TRBD1. Germline CDR1 reads SGHRS; CDR2 reads YFSETQ. The ends lost 4 bases at V and 6 bases at J; junction bases unmatched: 9. This CDR3 comprises 14 residues. CDR3 nucleotides: TGCGCCAGCAGCACCACGTGGGACAGTCAGACCCAGTACTTC. Encoded protein: CASSTTWDSQTQYF.